At least ten counts were recorded for the clone carrying this T cell receptor beta chain. Amplified TCR beta CDR3 regions came from RNA transcripts. The HTBI primer set drove a first-round RT-PCR of the TCR CDR3. TCRdb ran MiXCR on the multiplex PCR reads and lists one entry per CDR3 protein. This sample has hundreds of thousands of distinct CDR3 sequences, with 38% found just once. The data are from a study of T cells in Graves' hyperthyroidism and ophthalmopathy. V was cut by 0 bases and J by 7 bases, with 12 bases left in between. Germline CDR1 reads DFQATT; CDR2 reads SNEGSKA (reference sequence). CDR3 length: 13 residues.

This TCR derives from a man aged 18-30 years with Graves' hyperthyroidism. The specimen was blood. This sequence joins TRBV20-1 and TRBJ1-2; D uncertain. The CDR3 protein is CSARDRRRGGYTF. CDR3 nucleotide sequence: TGCAGTGCTAGAGATAGAAGGCGTGGTGGCTACACCTTC.